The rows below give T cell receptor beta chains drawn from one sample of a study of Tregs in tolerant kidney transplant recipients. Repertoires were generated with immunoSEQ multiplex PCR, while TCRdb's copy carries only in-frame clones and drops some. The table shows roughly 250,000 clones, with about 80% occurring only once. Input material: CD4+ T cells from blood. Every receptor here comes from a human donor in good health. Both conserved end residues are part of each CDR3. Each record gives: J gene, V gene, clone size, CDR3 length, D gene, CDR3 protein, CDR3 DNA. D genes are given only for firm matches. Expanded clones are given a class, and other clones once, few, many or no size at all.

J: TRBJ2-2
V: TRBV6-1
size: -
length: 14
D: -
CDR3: CASSEGLTPGELFF
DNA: TGTGCCAGCAGTGAAGGACTCACACCCGGGGAGCTGTTTTTT

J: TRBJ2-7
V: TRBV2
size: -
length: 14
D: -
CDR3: CASSGIAAAHEQYF
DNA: TGTGCCAGCAGTGGTATTGCGGCGGCCCACGAGCAGTACTTC

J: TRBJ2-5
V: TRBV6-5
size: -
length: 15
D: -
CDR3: CASSRTRGPAETQYF
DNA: TGTGCCAGCAGTCGGACCAGGGGTCCCGCGGAGACCCAGTACTTC

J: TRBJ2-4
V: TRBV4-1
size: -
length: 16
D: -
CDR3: CASSLMGLLAKNIQYF
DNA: TGCGCCAGCAGCCTTATGGGGCTACTAGCCAAAAACATTCAGTACTTC

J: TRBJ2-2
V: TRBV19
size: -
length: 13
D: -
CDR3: CASSMWVSGELFF
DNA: TGTGCCAGTAGTATGTGGGTCTCCGGGGAGCTGTTTTTT

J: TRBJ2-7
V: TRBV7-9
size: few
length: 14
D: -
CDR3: CASSPIDFSYEQYF
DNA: TGTGCCAGCAGCCCCATTGACTTCTCCTACGAGCAGTACTTC

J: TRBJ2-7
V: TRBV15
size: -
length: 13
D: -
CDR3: CATSARGVYEQYF
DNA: TGTGCCACCAGCGCGAGGGGGGTCTACGAGCAGTACTTC

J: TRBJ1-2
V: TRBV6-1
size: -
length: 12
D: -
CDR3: CASSEGFYGYTF
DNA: TGTGCCAGCAGTGAGGGGTTCTATGGCTACACCTTC

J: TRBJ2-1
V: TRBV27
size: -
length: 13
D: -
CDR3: CASSLFLGGGMFF
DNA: TGTGCCAGCAGTTTGTTTCTGGGGGGAGGTATGTTCTTC

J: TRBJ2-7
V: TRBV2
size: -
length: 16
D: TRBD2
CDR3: CASSESGRRGGYEQYF
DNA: TGTGCCAGCAGTGAATCGGGTCGCCGGGGGGGCTACGAGCAGTACTTC

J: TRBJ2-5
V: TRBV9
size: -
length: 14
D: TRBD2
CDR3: CASSVGLAEETQYF
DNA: TGTGCCAGCAGCGTAGGACTAGCGGAAGAGACCCAGTACTTC

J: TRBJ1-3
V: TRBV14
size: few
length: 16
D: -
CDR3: CASSQGTYGSGNTIYF
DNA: TGTGCCAGCAGCCAAGGGACATACGGCTCTGGAAACACCATATATTTT

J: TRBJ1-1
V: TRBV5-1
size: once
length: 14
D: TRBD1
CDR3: CASSPRTGETEAFF
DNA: TGCGCCAGCAGCCCTCGGACAGGGGAAACTGAAGCTTTCTTT

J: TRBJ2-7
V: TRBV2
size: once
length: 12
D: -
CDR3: CASSAQTYEQYF
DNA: TGTGCCAGCAGTGCGCAAACCTACGAGCAGTACTTC

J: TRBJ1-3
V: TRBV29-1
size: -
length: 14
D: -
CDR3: CSVGHREAGNTIYF
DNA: TGCAGCGTGGGACACAGGGAAGCTGGAAACACCATATATTTT

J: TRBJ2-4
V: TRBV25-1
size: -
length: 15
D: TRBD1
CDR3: CASSDADRGRYIQYF
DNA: TGTGCCAGCAGTGACGCGGACAGGGGGCGGTACATTCAGTACTTC